This T cell receptor beta chain emerged from a study of T cells in Graves' hyperthyroidism and ophthalmopathy. Overall study findings and caveats: Ophthalmopathy and stable hyperthyroidism were separated by a 13 V-J model.

Recently diagnosed hyperthyroidism of less than 2 months' duration affected patients aged 18 to 65. Authors of the study amplified TCR beta CDR3 regions from RNA transcripts. The HTBI primer set was used in a first-round RT-PCR of the TCR CDR3. TCRdb reprocessed the multiplex PCR reads with MiXCR, giving one entry per CDR3 protein. This table holds 300,000 to 450,000 distinct CDR3 sequences, 15% to 19% found once. This clonotype came up many times. Its matching antigen is unknown. The CDR3 length is 16 residues. Germline V gives CDR1 SEHNR, CDR2 FQNEAQ (reference sequence). V trimming: 2 bases; J trimming: 2 bases; junction bases outside the gene matches: 6.

This clonotype was obtained from a woman under 30 with Graves' hyperthyroidism that later progressed to Graves' ophthalmopathy. Sample: blood. The rearrangement joins TRBV7-9 to TRBJ2-3, with 8 bases fitting TRBD2. The CDR3, as DNA: TGTGCCAGCAGCTTAATAGTACTAGCGGACACAGATACGCAGTATTTT. This translates into CASSLIVLADTDTQYF. Complete variable domain (other parts from reference TRBV7-9 and TRBJ2-3): DTGVSQNPRHKITKRGQNVTFRCDPISEHNRLYWYRQTLGQGPEFLTYFQNEAQLEKSRLLSDRFSAERPKGSFSTLEIQRTEQGDSAMYLCASSLIVLADTDTQYFGPGTRLTVL.